This T cell receptor (beta chain) was documented in a study of Graves' ophthalmopathy and Graves' hyperthyroidism. Stable hyperthyroid donors showed no ophthalmopathy during 18 months follow-up. Only a few counts were recorded for this clonotype. The antigen remains undetermined. Amplified TCR beta CDR3 regions were obtained using RNA transcripts as template. The workflow started with a first-round RT-PCR run with HTBI primers and then moved on to a second-round multiplex PCR. TCRdb re-called the multiplex PCR reads through MiXCR, storing one row per CDR3 protein. This table holds a few hundred thousand distinct CDR3 sequences, just over 15% found once. The CDR3 is 16 residues long. The V gene's germline CDR1 is SGHRS and CDR2 YFSETQ. V lost 2 bases to trimming and J lost 3 bases; unmatched junction nucleotides: 8. Study-wide results and caveats: Classification of ophthalmopathy versus stable hyperthyroidism by a 13-signature model yielded under 90% sensitivity and around 80% specificity.

The V call is TRBV5-1, the J call TRBJ1-2; 9 nucleotides line up with TRBD1. This sequence originates from a woman between 18 and 30 years old with stable Graves' hyperthyroidism. Sequenced material: peripheral blood. The CDR3 DNA is TGCGCCAGCAGCTTCATACCGGGACAGGGATACTATGGCTACACCTTC. This sequence encodes CASSFIPGQGYYGYTF.